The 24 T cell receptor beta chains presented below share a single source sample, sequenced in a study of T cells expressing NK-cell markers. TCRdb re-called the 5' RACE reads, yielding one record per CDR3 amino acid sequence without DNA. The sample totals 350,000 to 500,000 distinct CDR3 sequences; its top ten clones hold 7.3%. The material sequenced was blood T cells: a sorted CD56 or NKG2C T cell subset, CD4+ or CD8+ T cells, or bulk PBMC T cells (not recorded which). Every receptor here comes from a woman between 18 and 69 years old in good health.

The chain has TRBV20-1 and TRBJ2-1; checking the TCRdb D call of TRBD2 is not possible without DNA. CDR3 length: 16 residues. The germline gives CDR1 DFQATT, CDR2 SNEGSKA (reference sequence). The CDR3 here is CSATDGTSVSYNEQFF.

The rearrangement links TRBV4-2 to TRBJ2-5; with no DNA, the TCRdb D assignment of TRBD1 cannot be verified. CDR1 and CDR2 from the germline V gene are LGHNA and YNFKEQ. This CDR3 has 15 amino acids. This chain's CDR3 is CASSQGRGGEETQYF.

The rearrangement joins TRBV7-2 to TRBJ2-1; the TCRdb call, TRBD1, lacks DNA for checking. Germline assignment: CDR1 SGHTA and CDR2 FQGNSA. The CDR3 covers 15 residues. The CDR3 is CASAGVQITANEQFF. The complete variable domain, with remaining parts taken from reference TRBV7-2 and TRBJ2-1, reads GAGVSQSPSNKVTEKGKDVELRCDPISGHTALYWYRQSLGQGLEFLIYFQGNSAPDKSGLPSDRFSAERTGGSVSTLTIQRTQQEDSAVYLCASAGVQITANEQFFGPGTRLTVL.

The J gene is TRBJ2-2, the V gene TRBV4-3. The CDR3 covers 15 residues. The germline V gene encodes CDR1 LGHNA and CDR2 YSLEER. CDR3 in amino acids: CASSQVQMNTGELFF.

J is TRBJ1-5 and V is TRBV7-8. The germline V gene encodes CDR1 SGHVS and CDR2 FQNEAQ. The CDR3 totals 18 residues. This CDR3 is CASSLTPSGGNSNQPQHF.

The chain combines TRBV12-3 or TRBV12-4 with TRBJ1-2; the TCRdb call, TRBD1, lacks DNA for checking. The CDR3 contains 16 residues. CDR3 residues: CASSLGDRGPSYGYTF.

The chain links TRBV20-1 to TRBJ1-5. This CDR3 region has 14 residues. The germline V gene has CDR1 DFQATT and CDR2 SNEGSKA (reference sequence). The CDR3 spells CSARAPGMGQPQHF.

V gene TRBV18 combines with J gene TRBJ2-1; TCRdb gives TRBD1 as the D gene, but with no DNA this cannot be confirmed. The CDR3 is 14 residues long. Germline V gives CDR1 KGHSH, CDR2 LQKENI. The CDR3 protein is CASSGLGAYNEQFF.

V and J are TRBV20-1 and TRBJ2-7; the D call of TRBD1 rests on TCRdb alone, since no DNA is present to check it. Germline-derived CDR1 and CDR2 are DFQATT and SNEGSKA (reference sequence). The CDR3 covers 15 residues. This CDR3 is CSTPPPGLGSHEQYF.

Here the CDR3 reads CASSANRGSETQYF. This rearrangement joins TRBV7-8 to TRBJ2-5; TCRdb calls TRBD1, which cannot be checked without DNA. The CDR3 totals 14 residues. CDR1 and CDR2 from the germline V gene are SGHVS and FQNEAQ.

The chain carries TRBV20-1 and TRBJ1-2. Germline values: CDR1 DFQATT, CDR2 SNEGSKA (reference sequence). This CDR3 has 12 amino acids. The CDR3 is CSAYQAIYGYTF.

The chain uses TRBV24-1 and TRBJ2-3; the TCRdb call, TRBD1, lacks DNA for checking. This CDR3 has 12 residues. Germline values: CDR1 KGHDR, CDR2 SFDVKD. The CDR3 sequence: CATSAWGGTQYF.

The CDR3 region is CASSSGQGRSQPQHF. The J gene is TRBJ1-5, the V gene TRBV6-5; TCRdb returns TRBD1, unconfirmable since there is no DNA. CDR3 length equals 15 residues. CDR1 and CDR2 from the germline V gene are MNHEY and SVGAGI.

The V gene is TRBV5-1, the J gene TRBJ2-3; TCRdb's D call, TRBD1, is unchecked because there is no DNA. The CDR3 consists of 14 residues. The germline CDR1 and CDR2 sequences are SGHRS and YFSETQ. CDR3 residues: CASSFRGSTDTQYF.

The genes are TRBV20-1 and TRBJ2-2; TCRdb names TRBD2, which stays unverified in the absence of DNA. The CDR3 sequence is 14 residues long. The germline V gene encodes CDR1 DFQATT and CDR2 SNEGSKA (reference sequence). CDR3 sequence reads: CSASRLAGSGELFF.

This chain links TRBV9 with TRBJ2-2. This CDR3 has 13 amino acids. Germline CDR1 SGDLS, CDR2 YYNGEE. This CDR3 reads CASSVVITGELFF.

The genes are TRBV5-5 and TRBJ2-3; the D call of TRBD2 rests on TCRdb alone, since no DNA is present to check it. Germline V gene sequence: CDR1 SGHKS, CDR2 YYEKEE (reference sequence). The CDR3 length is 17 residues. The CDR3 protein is CASSQRLAGGPGDTQYF.

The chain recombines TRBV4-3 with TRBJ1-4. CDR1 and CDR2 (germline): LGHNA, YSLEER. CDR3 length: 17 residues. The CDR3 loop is CASSQPTAGPGKEKLFF.

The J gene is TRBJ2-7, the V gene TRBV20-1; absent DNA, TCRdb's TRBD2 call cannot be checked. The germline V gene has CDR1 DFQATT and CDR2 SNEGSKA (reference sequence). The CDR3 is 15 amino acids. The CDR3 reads CSARGLSLARYEQYF.

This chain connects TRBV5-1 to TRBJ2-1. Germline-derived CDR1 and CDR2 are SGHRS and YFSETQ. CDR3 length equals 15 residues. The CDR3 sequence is CASSPLQPLYNEQFF. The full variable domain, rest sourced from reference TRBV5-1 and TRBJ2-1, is KAGVTQTPRYLIKTRGQQVTLSCSPISGHRSVSWYQQTPGQGLQFLFEYFSETQRNKGNFPGRFSGRQFSNSRSEMNVSTLELGDSALYLCASSPLQPLYNEQFFGPGTRLTVL.

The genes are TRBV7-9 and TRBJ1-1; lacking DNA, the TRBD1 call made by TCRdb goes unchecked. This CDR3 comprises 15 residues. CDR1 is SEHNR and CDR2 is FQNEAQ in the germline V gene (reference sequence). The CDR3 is CASSPVSGDKTEAFF. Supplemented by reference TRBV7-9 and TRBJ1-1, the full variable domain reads DTGVSQNPRHKITKRGQNVTFRCDPISEHNRLYWYRQTLGQGPEFLTYFQNEAQLEKSRLLSDRFSAERPKGSFSTLEIQRTEQGDSAMYLCASSPVSGDKTEAFFGQGTRLTVV.

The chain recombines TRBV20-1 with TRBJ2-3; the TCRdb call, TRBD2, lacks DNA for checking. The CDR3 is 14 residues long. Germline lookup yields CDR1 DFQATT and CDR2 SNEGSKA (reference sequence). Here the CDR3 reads CSASTSGGKDTQYF.

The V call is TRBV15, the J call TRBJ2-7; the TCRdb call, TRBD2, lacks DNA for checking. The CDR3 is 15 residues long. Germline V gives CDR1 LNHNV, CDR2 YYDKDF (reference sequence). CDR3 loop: CATSRETSGSEEQYF. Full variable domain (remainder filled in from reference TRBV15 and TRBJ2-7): DAMVIQNPRYQVTQFGKPVTLSCSQTLNHNVMYWYQQKSSQAPKLLFHYYDKDFNNEADTPDNFQSRRPNTSFCFLDIRSPGLGDTAMYLCATSRETSGSEEQYFGPGTRLTVT.

This CDR3 reads CSVWDGDNYGYTF. The J gene is TRBJ1-2, the V gene TRBV29-1. Looked up from germline, CDR1 is SQVTM and CDR2 is ANQGSEA. The CDR3 is 13 residues long.